This TCR beta chain was sequenced during a study of cytomegalovirus exposure and HLA in healthy donors. PCR used 60 Vbeta primers and 13 Jbeta primers. Clones were read by immunoSEQ multiplex PCR, and TCRdb kept only the in-frame ones, dropping some. Found here are about 32,000 clones; the top ten clones hold around 4.7%. The ends were cut back, 0 bases at V and 0 bases at J, with 12 bases in the middle. The CDR3 sequence is 16 residues long. Germline V CDR1 and CDR2: SGDLS, YYNGEE. The receptor was derived from a female donor in good health and CMV-seronegative. The V call is TRBV9, the J call TRBJ1-2; D is ambiguous. The specimen was PBMCs. DNA for the CDR3: TGTGCCAGCAGCGTAGGCGCGGGTTCAGCTAACTATGGCTACACCTTC. Amino acids: CASSVGAGSANYGYTF.